Following are 9 T cell receptor beta chains from one sample sequenced in a study of Ad26.COV2.S vaccination and SARS-CoV-2 variants. Treatment indicated: roughly 20 received Ad26.COV2.S at low or high dose, single or two shots; 5 received placebo; per-sample allocation not given. Collection of samples fell on day 63 after the first vaccine or placebo injection. Sequenced by immunoSEQ multiplex PCR; TCRdb stores in-frame clones only, minus some. In the table there are some 340,000 clones, about 86% of which are singletons. The material was peripheral blood, obtained in a trial of Ad26.COV2.S vaccine versus placebo. These TCRs come from a person aged 18 to 65 who received the Ad26.COV2.S COVID-19 vaccine or a placebo.

This clone appeared a single time. The chain uses TRBV7-2 and TRBJ1-6, with TRBD1 as a possible D gene (5 bases). The CDR3 length is 15 residues. Trimming took 5 bases from V and 7 from J, leaving 15 bases between them. Germline CDR1 is SGHTA and CDR2 is FQGNSA. Here the CDR3 DNA reads TGTGCCAGCAGCCACGGGACCACCCGGAATTCACCCCTCCACTTT. Translating gives CASSHGTTRNSPLHF. Using reference TRBV7-2 and TRBJ1-6 for the parts outside the CDR3, the full variable domain is GAGVSQSPSNKVTEKGKDVELRCDPISGHTALYWYRQSLGQGLEFLIYFQGNSAPDKSGLPSDRFSAERTGGSVSTLTIQRTQQEDSAVYLCASSHGTTRNSPLHFGNGTRLTVT.

The V and J genes are TRBV19 and TRBJ2-4, with TRBD2 matching 15 bases. Germline V gene lookup returns CDR1 LNHDA and CDR2 SQIVND (reference sequence). The CDR3 is 18 residues long. The trim removed 5 bases at V and 0 bases at J, leaving 5 bases unmatched. CDR3 coding DNA: TGTGCCAGTAGTCCGGGGACTAGCGGGGGGATAGCCAAAAACATTCAGTACTTC. Encoded protein: CASSPGTSGGIAKNIQYF.

The rearrangement uses TRBV29-1 and TRBJ1-2, with D hard to call. CDR1 is SQVTM, CDR2 ANQGSEA, per germline. The germline V and J ends were trimmed by 3 bases and 8 bases, with 10 bases remaining between them. The CDR3 consists of 11 residues. DNA of the CDR3: TGCAGCGTTGATGAGGAAGGAGGCTACACCTTC. Residues: CSVDEEGGYTF.

This sequence joins TRBV3-1 (or the pseudogene TRBV3-2) and TRBJ2-7; TRBD1 might be the D (5 bases). This CDR3 contains 17 residues. The germline gives CDR1 LGHDT, CDR2 YNNKEL (reference sequence). V was trimmed by 1 base and J by 3 bases, leaving 19 bases between them. This CDR3 reads CASSQGPGLHPNYEQYF. The CDR3 region has the DNA TGTGCCAGCAGCCAAGGGCCAGGGCTACACCCCAACTACGAGCAGTACTTC.

The chain has TRBV5-1 and TRBJ1-4; the D gene is possibly TRBD1 (5 bases). Germline CDR1 reads SGHRS; CDR2 reads YFSETQ. Deletions cut 0 bases from V and 6 bases from J, with 12 bases between. CDR3 size: 15 residues. The CDR3 nucleotides read TGCGCCAGCAGCTTGGCTAGGGGCGGGGATGAAAAACTGTTTTTT. Protein product: CASSLARGGDEKLFF.

The chain is built from TRBV7-9 and TRBJ2-7, with TRBD2 matching over 13 bases. This CDR3 has 16 amino acids. From germline, CDR1 is SEHNR and CDR2 FQNEAQ (reference sequence). The ends lost 5 bases at V and 0 bases at J; junction bases unmatched: 4. The CDR3 DNA reads as TGTGCCAGCAGCCCCGGACTAGCGGGGGACTCCTACGAGCAGTACTTC. Amino acids: CASSPGLAGDSYEQYF.

This chain uses TRBV6-1 with TRBJ1-5; no reliable D call. CDR1 is MNHNS and CDR2 is SASEGT in the germline V gene. The CDR3 has 12 amino acids. V was cut by 3 bases and J by 7 bases, with 7 bases left in between. The CDR3 loop reads CASSEGDQPQHF. Written as DNA, the CDR3 is TGTGCCAGCAGTGAGGGAGACCAGCCCCAGCATTTT.

V and J are TRBV4-2 and TRBJ2-3; 9 bases align to TRBD2. The ends lost 0 bases at V and 8 bases at J; junction bases unmatched: 15. Germline V gives CDR1 LGHNA, CDR2 YNFKEQ. The CDR3 is 18 residues long. CDR3 DNA sequence: TGTGCCAGCAGCCAAGATAATGTTGGTCTAGCGGGGTTGGTTACGCAGTATTTT. This codes for CASSQDNVGLAGLVTQYF.

The V gene is TRBV7-9, the J gene TRBJ1-1, with D possibly being TRBD1 (5 bases). This CDR3 comprises 14 residues. Trimming stripped 3 bases from V and 5 bases from J, with 13 bases between. CDR1 is SEHNR and CDR2 is FQNEAQ in the germline V gene (reference sequence). For the CDR3, the DNA is TGTGCCAGCAGCTTCCCATTTGGGGGGACTGAAGCTTTCTTT. Amino acid sequence: CASSFPFGGTEAFF.